A single sample is the source of the 29 T cell receptor beta chains below, sequenced in a study of blood T cell repertoires in COVID-19. Method: immunoSEQ multiplex PCR; TCRdb's copy keeps in-frame clones and lacks some. The sample shows about 410,000 clones, roughly 90% of them seen only once. The sample consisted of peripheral blood. The receptors stem from a woman in her thirties or forties with COVID-19, enrolled during active disease.

This chain joins TRBV29-1 and TRBJ1-2, with 8 bases matching TRBD1. Per the germline V gene, CDR1 is SQVTM and CDR2 is ANQGSEA. The CDR3 runs 19 residues. V trimming: 0 bases; J trimming: 0 bases; junction bases outside the gene matches: 15. The CDR3 DNA follows: TGCAGCGTTGAAGATTTCAGGACAGGGAAGAGGGCGGCTAACTATGGCTACACCTTC. Translation gives CSVEDFRTGKRAANYGYTF.

The V gene is TRBV6-2 or TRBV6-3, the J gene TRBJ1-1; possibly TRBD1 for D (5 bases). V was trimmed by 5 bases and J by 1 base, leaving 11 bases between them. Germline CDR1 MNHEY, CDR2 SVGEGT. The CDR3 runs 14 residues. CDR3 sequence (DNA): TGTGCCAGCAGTACTACAGGACCGAACACTGAAGCTTTCTTT. It codes for CASSTTGPNTEAFF.

The rearrangement joins TRBV4-3 to TRBJ2-3; 14 bases are shared with TRBD2. CDR3 length: 16 residues. Trimming cost V 4 bases and J 4 bases; bases outside gene matches: 4. CDR1 is LGHNA and CDR2 is YSLEER in the germline V gene. The CDR3 protein is CASSLGTSGGADTQYF. CDR3 bases: TGCGCCAGCAGCCTCGGGACTAGCGGGGGCGCAGATACGCAGTATTTT.

This chain joins TRBV30 and TRBJ1-5, with 9 bases aligning to TRBD1. The germline gives CDR1 GTSNPN, CDR2 SVGIG (reference sequence). Unmatched junction bases numbered 13, after V lost 3 bases and J lost 7 bases. There are 16 residues in the CDR3. The CDR3 sequence is CAWSKRTGAVVQPQHF. The CDR3 region has the DNA TGTGCCTGGAGCAAGAGGACAGGGGCCGTAGTACAGCCCCAGCATTTT.

The gene calls are TRBV24-1 and TRBJ1-2; 10 bases are shared with TRBD1. This CDR3 has 14 amino acids. Germline lookup yields CDR1 KGHDR and CDR2 SFDVKD. V lost 7 bases, J lost 4 bases, and 5 bases stayed unmatched. This CDR3 is CATSTGTGAYGYTF. CDR3 DNA: TGTGCCACCAGCACCGGGACAGGGGCCTATGGCTACACCTTC.

This clone turned up a few times. The rearrangement joins TRBV4-2 to TRBJ2-2; no clear D gene. The V end was cut by 4 bases, the J end by 7 bases, with 10 bases between. Germline V lookup: CDR1 LGHNA, CDR2 YNFKEQ. The length of the CDR3 is 13 residues. The DNA for the CDR3 is TGTGCCAGCAGCCCACAGCTAATCGGGGAGCTGTTTTTT. This sequence encodes CASSPQLIGELFF.

The rearrangement joins TRBV4-3 to TRBJ1-3, with 9 bases aligning to TRBD1. Germline V CDR1 and CDR2: LGHNA, YSLEER. The J segment lost 0 bases and the V segment lost 3 bases, leaving 6 bases of the junction unmatched. This CDR3 comprises 17 residues. Here the CDR3 reads CASSHVTGGVSGNTIYF. As DNA, the CDR3 is TGCGCCAGCAGCCATGTCACAGGGGGCGTCTCTGGAAACACCATATATTTT.

This chain connects TRBV18 to TRBJ1-6; 10 bases are shared with TRBD1. After removal of 2 bases from V and 10 bases from J, the junction contained 2 bases not matched to a gene. Germline V gives CDR1 KGHSH, CDR2 LQKENI. The CDR3 is 14 amino acids. The CDR3 sequence: CASSPGDRGSPLHF. In nucleotides, the CDR3 is TGTGCCAGCTCACCAGGGGACAGGGGATCACCCCTCCACTTT.

The genes are TRBV3-1 (or the pseudogene TRBV3-2) and TRBJ2-4, with TRBD2 as a possible D gene (6 bases). This CDR3 has 12 amino acids. V was pared by 4 bases and J by 7 bases, with 8 bases between. Germline V lookup: CDR1 LGHDT, CDR2 YNNKEL (reference sequence). As DNA, the CDR3 is TGTGCCAGCAGCCGCGGGGAGAACATTCAGTACTTC. Protein sequence: CASSRGENIQYF.

Written as DNA, the CDR3 is TGCGCCAGCAGCTTGGCCGGGACAGGCGTCGGGGGCTACACCTTC. Protein: CASSLAGTGVGGYTF. The chain uses TRBV5-1 and TRBJ1-2; TRBD1 matches at 8 bases. The CDR3 covers 15 residues. Germline CDR1 SGHRS, CDR2 YFSETQ. The trim removed 0 bases at V and 8 bases at J, leaving 9 bases unmatched.

V usage is TRBV27 and J usage is TRBJ1-6; D possibly corresponds to TRBD1 (6 bases). V was cut by 3 bases and J by 7 bases, with 13 bases left in between. This CDR3 contains 15 residues. The germline CDR1 and CDR2 sequences are MNHEY and SMNVEV (reference sequence). CDR3 in DNA: TGTGCCAGCAGTTTTGGCACAGGGTCCAATTCACCCCTCCACTTT. This translates into CASSFGTGSNSPLHF.

This clone was seen only once. This CDR3 is CASSFLVREGGNTIYF. CDR3 nucleotide sequence: TGTGCCAGCAGCTTCTTGGTCAGGGAAGGTGGAAACACCATATATTTT. The chain combines TRBV5-4 with TRBJ1-3; D perhaps matches TRBD1 (5 bases). Germline V gives CDR1 SGHNT, CDR2 YYREEE (reference sequence). The CDR3 is 16 amino acids. Trimming left V 2 bases short and J 3 bases short, with 15 bases between.

The chain links TRBV5-4 to TRBJ2-3; TRBD2 matches 10 bases. The CDR3 is made up of 14 amino acids. J lost 6 bases, V lost 5 bases, and 6 bases had no gene match. The germline gives CDR1 SGHNT, CDR2 YYREEE (reference sequence). The CDR3 DNA sequence: TGTGCCAGCAGTGGACTAGCGGCGGTGGATACGCAGTATTTT. Translation: CASSGLAAVDTQYF.

The sample holds one count of this clone. The chain employs TRBV10-3 and TRBJ1-2, with no clear D. Trimming took off 2 bases at V and 7 bases at J, with 17 bases between the two ends. Germline V gives CDR1 ENHRY, CDR2 SYGVKD. The CDR3 totals 15 residues. DNA of the CDR3: TGTGCCATCAGTGAGCAGGTCGGGAGGGATGGTGGCTACACCTTC. Protein: CAISEQVGRDGGYTF.

The J gene is TRBJ2-1, the V gene TRBV29-1; 14 bases match TRBD2. The CDR3 loop spans 16 amino acids. With V trimmed by 1 base and J by 1 base, 0 bases remained unmatched. Per germline, CDR1 SQVTM and CDR2 ANQGSEA. As DNA, the CDR3 is TGCAGCGTTGAAGGACTAGCGGGAGGGTCCTACAATGAGCAGTTCTTC. Its translation: CSVEGLAGGSYNEQFF.

The chain links TRBV19 to TRBJ1-2; D unresolved. Trimming took 7 bases from V and 3 from J, leaving 15 bases between them. The CDR3 consists of 14 residues. Germline-derived CDR1 and CDR2 are LNHDA and SQIVND (reference sequence). CDR3 in DNA: TGTGCCAGTACCATAATGGGTCGGGACTATGGCTACACCTTC. Encoded protein: CASTIMGRDYGYTF.

The V and J genes are TRBV6-2 or TRBV6-3 and TRBJ2-5; D call uncertain. The CDR3 runs to 13 residues. Trimming cost V 7 bases and J 2 bases, with 11 bases left between them. Germline CDR1 and CDR2: MNHEY and SVGEGT. CDR3 sequence (DNA): TGTGCCAGCACCCCCCCCAATCAAGAGACCCAGTACTTC. This gives the protein CASTPPNQETQYF.

CDR3 protein: CASSLSGRVYNEQFF. The CDR3 DNA follows: TGTGCCAGCAGTCTTAGCGGGAGGGTATACAATGAGCAGTTCTTC. The chain couples TRBV6-2 or TRBV6-3 to TRBJ2-1; 11 nucleotides agree with TRBD2. Germline loops: CDR1 MNHEY, CDR2 SVGEGT. With 5 bases clipped from V and 4 bases from J, the junction kept 4 bases outside the gene matches. This CDR3 contains 15 residues.

V usage is TRBV2 and J usage is TRBJ1-3; D gene ambiguous. The V end lost 6 bases, the J end lost 4 bases, and 7 bases lay between the germline ends. CDR1 and CDR2 from the germline V gene are SNHLY and FYNNEI. This CDR3 is built from 12 residues. CDR3 protein: CASSPTGNTIYF. The CDR3 DNA follows: TGTGCCAGCAGCCCTACGGGAAACACCATATATTTT. The variable domain in full, with the rest retrieved from reference TRBV2 and TRBJ1-3, is EPEVTQTPSHQVTQMGQEVILRCVPISNHLYFYWYRQILGQKVEFLVSFYNNEISEKSEIFDDQFSVERPDGSNFTLKIRSTKLEDSAMYFCASSPTGNTIYFGEGSWLTVV.

The chain joins TRBV28 to TRBJ2-7, with 9 bases identical to TRBD1. This CDR3 region has 14 residues. V shed 7 bases and J 3 bases; nucleotides not matched to a gene: 7. CDR1 and CDR2 (germline): MDHEN, SYDVKM. CDR3 in amino acids: CASIIGTGYYEQYF. The CDR3 nucleotides are TGTGCCAGCATCATCGGGACAGGGTACTACGAGCAGTACTTC.

The CDR3 sequence is CASSKHRGPPDTEAFF. The DNA of the CDR3 is TGTGCCAGCAGCAAACACAGGGGGCCCCCGGACACTGAAGCTTTCTTT. The chain employs TRBV7-3 and TRBJ1-1; 9 bases line up with TRBD1. V lost 5 bases, J lost 3 bases, and 10 bases stayed unmatched. The germline V gene encodes CDR1 SGHTA and CDR2 FQGTGA. The CDR3 consists of 16 residues.

The chain carries TRBV5-8 and TRBJ1-1, with D hard to call. Germline V gives CDR1 SGHTS, CDR2 YDEGEE. The germline V and J ends were trimmed by 1 base and 10 bases, with 14 bases remaining between them. This CDR3 contains 13 residues. The CDR3 bases are TGTGCCAGCAGCTTGTCGGGAGGGCAGAGAGCTTTCTTT. Translation: CASSLSGGQRAFF.

This clone was detected once. This CDR3 is CAWSVAREKLFF. The CDR3 DNA reads as TGTGCCTGGAGTGTCGCGAGGGAAAAACTGTTTTTT. The chain uses TRBV30 and TRBJ1-4, with D unresolved. The V gene lost 0 bases and the J gene lost 8 bases, with 7 bases spanning the gap. CDR3 length equals 12 residues. Germline CDR1 is GTSNPN and CDR2 is SVGIG (reference sequence).

The rearrangement joins TRBV18 to TRBJ2-1; a possible D gene is TRBD1 (5 bases). Trimming removed 8 bases from V and 4 bases from J, with 15 bases in between. The CDR3 runs 14 residues. CDR1 and CDR2 (germline): KGHSH, LQKENI. The CDR3 reads CASRPSAGYNEQFF. CDR3 in DNA: TGTGCCAGCCGCCCCTCGGCAGGGTACAATGAGCAGTTCTTC.

In its sample, this clone was seen a few times. This specimen includes other DNA sequences encoding the same CDR3. V gene TRBV28 combines with J gene TRBJ2-1; tentatively, D is TRBD2 (5 bases). This CDR3 spans 14 amino acids. Germline V gene lookup returns CDR1 MDHEN and CDR2 SYDVKM. Trimming shortened V by 6 bases and J by 1 base, and 10 bases separated the two germline ends. The CDR3 protein is CASSPGGSYNEQFF. CDR3 nucleotides: TGTGCCAGCAGCCCTGGAGGATCCTACAATGAGCAGTTCTTC.

This clone was recorded a few times. The rearrangement joins TRBV11-2 to TRBJ1-5; D remains ambiguous. The CDR3 is 15 residues long. Germline V gives CDR1 SGHAT, CDR2 FQNNGV. Trimming removed 0 bases at V and 3 bases at J, with 9 bases between. CDR3 nucleotide sequence: TGTGCCAGCAGCTTAGATGGCGGCAACAATCAGCCCCAGCATTTT. Its protein product is CASSLDGGNNQPQHF.

The chain recombines TRBV18 with TRBJ1-5; 8 positions agree with TRBD1. Germline values: CDR1 KGHSH, CDR2 LQKENI. The CDR3 spans 15 residues. With 1 base clipped from V and 5 bases from J, the junction kept 4 bases outside the gene matches. CDR3 residues: CASSPLGTGYQPQHF. The CDR3 DNA reads TGTGCCAGCTCACCACTAGGGACAGGTTATCAGCCCCAGCATTTT. The full variable domain, rest sourced from reference TRBV18 and TRBJ1-5, is NAGVMQNPRHLVRRRGQEARLRCSPMKGHSHVYWYRQLPEEGLKFMVYLQKENIIDESGMPKERFSAEFPKEGPSILRIQQVVRGDSAAYFCASSPLGTGYQPQHFGDGTRLSIL.

The chain employs TRBV7-9 and TRBJ2-1, with D tentatively TRBD2 (6 bases). Trimming took 0 bases from V and 2 from J, leaving 11 bases between them. This CDR3 is built from 16 residues. Germline lookup yields CDR1 SEHNR and CDR2 FQNEAQ (reference sequence). This CDR3 reads CASSLAGRDPYNEQFF. DNA for the CDR3: TGTGCCAGCAGCTTAGCTGGGCGGGACCCCTACAATGAGCAGTTCTTC.

The rearrangement joins TRBV27 to TRBJ1-2, with 7 bases fitting TRBD1. The CDR3 covers 15 residues. The V gene's germline CDR1 is MNHEY and CDR2 SMNVEV (reference sequence). The J segment lost 4 bases and the V segment lost 5 bases, leaving 10 bases of the junction unmatched. The CDR3 region has the DNA TGTGCCAGCAGTCTACGACAGGGACGGGCCTATGGCTACACCTTC. It encodes CASSLRQGRAYGYTF.